This is a list of T cell receptor beta chains from one sample in a study of control samples from healthy donors and cancer patients. Measured with immunoSEQ multiplex PCR; TCRdb has only the in-frame clones, and not every one. The data contain tens of thousands of clones, about nine tenths of them singletons. Sequencing was done on a sample of PBMCs. These receptors all come from a man aged 50 or older with lung cancer. CDR3s include the opening cysteine and the closing phenylalanine or tryptophan. The order of the fields is CDR3 DNA, CDR3 protein, D gene, clone size, J gene, V gene. D genes are given only for firm matches. Clone size is stated in some rows and not others, as once, few, many or a class when expanded.

TGTGCCTGGAGTACACTAGCGGGGCTCGAGCAGTACTTC,CAWSTLAGLEQYF,TRBD2,.,TRBJ2-7,TRBV30
TGTGCCAGCAGCTTAGAGTGGGGGACCGGGGAGCTGTTTTTT,CASSLEWGTGELFF,.,.,TRBJ2-2,TRBV7-9
TGTGCCAGTAGGACCGGGACAGGGGTCTGGGGCTACACCTTC,CASRTGTGVWGYTF,TRBD1,.,TRBJ1-2,TRBV19
TGTGCCAGCAGTGAAGGCGGCAACCTCTATGGCTACACCTTC,CASSEGGNLYGYTF,.,.,TRBJ1-2,TRBV6-1
TGTGCCAGCAGCTCCTGGGACAGCCCAGTCAATCAGCCCCAGCATTTT,CASSSWDSPVNQPQHF,TRBD1,.,TRBJ1-5,TRBV7-9
TGTGCCAGCAGGTTAAGGACAGGGACCGACGGGGAGCTGTTTTTT,CASRLRTGTDGELFF,TRBD1,.,TRBJ2-2,TRBV2
TGTGCCAGCAGTTTCACCAGGGGGCTTTATCAGCCCCAGCATTTT,CASSFTRGLYQPQHF,TRBD1,.,TRBJ1-5,TRBV28
TGTGCCAGCAGTTCGCGCCCCAGGGTCTCCAGGGAGACCCAGTACTTC,CASSSRPRVSRETQYF,.,.,TRBJ2-5,TRBV6-5
TGTGCCAGCAGTTACTTACTTCAGGCGGAAAAACTGTTTTTT,CASSYLLQAEKLFF,.,once,TRBJ1-4,TRBV6-2/TRBV6-3
TGTGCCAGCAGCCAAGCGGAGGGTCTATCAGGGGACTATGGCTACACCTTC,CASSQAEGLSGDYGYTF,.,.,TRBJ1-2,TRBV14
TGTGCCAGCAGTTCGCGAAGAATAGCGGGGGAGTACAATGAGCAGTTCTTC,CASSSRRIAGEYNEQFF,TRBD2,.,TRBJ2-1,TRBV27
TGTGCCAGCAGCGTAGCGGCCCGAGGGAGCTACACCTTC,CASSVAARGSYTF,.,.,TRBJ1-2,TRBV9
TGTGCCAGCAGCGAACACGCAGGGGCCGGGGAGCTGTTTTTT,CASSEHAGAGELFF,.,.,TRBJ2-2,TRBV6-2/TRBV6-3
TGTGCCAGCAGCTTTAGCGGGGTGGCAGATACGCAGTATTTT,CASSFSGVADTQYF,TRBD2,.,TRBJ2-3,TRBV11-3
TGTGCCAGCAGCCCGACGGGTTCGGCGAACACCGGGGAGCTGTTTTTT,CASSPTGSANTGELFF,.,.,TRBJ2-2,TRBV11-3
TGTGCCAGCAGCCGACAGGGGAGTGAAAAACTGTTTTTT,CASSRQGSEKLFF,TRBD1,.,TRBJ1-4,TRBV12-3/TRBV12-4
TGCGCCAGCAGCATAAGACAGGGGGCCCTGAACACTGAAGCTTTCTTT,CASSIRQGALNTEAFF,TRBD1,.,TRBJ1-1,TRBV5-1
TGTGCCAGCAGCTTACTAGAAGACACTGAAGCTTTCTTT,CASSLLEDTEAFF,.,.,TRBJ1-1,TRBV7-9
TGTGCCTGGAGTAGGGACAGGGTTAATCAGCCCCAGCATTTT,CAWSRDRVNQPQHF,TRBD1,once,TRBJ1-5,TRBV30
TGCGCCAGCAGCCAAGATTTCGTTTCGCAGGGTCGGAATGAGCAGTTCTTC,CASSQDFVSQGRNEQFF,.,.,TRBJ2-1,TRBV4-3
TGTGCCACTCTTGACAGGGGGAGCTCCTATAATTCACCCCTCCACTTT,CATLDRGSSYNSPLHF,TRBD1,.,TRBJ1-6,TRBV6-6
TGTGCCAGGGCAAGGGGACAGTCCTCTAACTATGGCTACACCTTC,CARARGQSSNYGYTF,TRBD1,.,TRBJ1-2,TRBV19
TGTGCCAGCAGCCAAGCTCGGACAGGGAAAAAATATGGCTACACCTTC,CASSQARTGKKYGYTF,TRBD1,.,TRBJ1-2,TRBV3-1/TRBV3-2
TGTGCCAGCAGCGAGGGAAGGCGAGATACGCAGTATTTT,CASSEGRRDTQYF,.,.,TRBJ2-3,TRBV21-1
TGCGCCAGCAGCTGGATCGGGGAGACCACAGATACGCAGTATTTT,CASSWIGETTDTQYF,.,once,TRBJ2-3,TRBV5-1
TGTGCCAGCAGTTTACCAGGGAGGTGGCGGTACTTC,CASSLPGRWRYF,.,once,TRBJ2-7,TRBV28
TGTGCCAGCAGCTTAGACGAGAATCAGCCCCAGCATTTT,CASSLDENQPQHF,.,.,TRBJ1-5,TRBV5-5
TGTGCCAGCAGTTTAATGAACAGGGCTAATGAAAAACTGTTTTTT,CASSLMNRANEKLFF,.,.,TRBJ1-4,TRBV27